This entry concerns a single T cell receptor beta chain. The data were obtained in a study of patients and donors after allogeneic stem cell transplantation. TCRdb re-analysed the RT-PCR reads in MiXCR, keeping a single row per CDR3 protein. Here the sample spans approximately 410,000 distinct CDR3 sequences, 16% being singletons. Trimming shortened V by 3 bases and J by 0 bases, and 15 bases separated the two germline ends. This CDR3 region has 17 residues. The source of this sequence is a human donor who was either an allogeneic HSCT recipient or a stem cell or donor lymphocyte infusion donor (not recorded which). It is not recorded whose cells these are; they may come from a transplant donor. The material sequenced was blood, either unsorted or a sorted T cell fraction (not recorded which). V and J are TRBV12-3 or TRBV12-4 and TRBJ1-5; D is ambiguous. CDR3 loop: CASSLSPDLYSNQPQHF. CDR3 bases: TGTGCCAGCAGTTTGAGTCCGGACCTCTATAGCAATCAGCCCCAGCATTTT.